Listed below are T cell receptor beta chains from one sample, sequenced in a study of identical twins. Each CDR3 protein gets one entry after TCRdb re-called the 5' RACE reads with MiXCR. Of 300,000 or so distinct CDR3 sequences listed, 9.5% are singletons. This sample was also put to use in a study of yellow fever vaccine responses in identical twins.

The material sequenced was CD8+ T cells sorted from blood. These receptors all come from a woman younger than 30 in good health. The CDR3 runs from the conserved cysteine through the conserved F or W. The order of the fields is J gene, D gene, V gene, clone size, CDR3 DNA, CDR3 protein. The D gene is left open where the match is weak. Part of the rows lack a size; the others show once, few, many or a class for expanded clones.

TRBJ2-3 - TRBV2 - TGTGCCAGCAGTGAATGGCAGGGCAGCACAGATACGCAGTATTTT CASSEWQGSTDTQYF
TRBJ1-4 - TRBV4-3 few TGCGCCAGCAGCCAAGATCGAGTGGATGAAAAACTGTTTTTT CASSQDRVDEKLFF
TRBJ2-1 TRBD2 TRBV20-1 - TGCAGTGCTAACGACCTAGCGGGAGTGGGCAATGAGCAGTTCTTC CSANDLAGVGNEQFF
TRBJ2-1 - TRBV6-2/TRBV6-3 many TGTGCCAGCAGTCCCGACCTATACTACAATGAGCAGTTCTTC CASSPDLYYNEQFF
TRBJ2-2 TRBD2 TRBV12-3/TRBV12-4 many TGTGCCAGCAGTCCAATTAGCGGGGGGGCCGCCGGGGAGCTGTTTTTT CASSPISGGAAGELFF
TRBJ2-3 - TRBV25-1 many TGTGCCAGCAGCACAGATACGCAGTATTTT CASSTDTQYF
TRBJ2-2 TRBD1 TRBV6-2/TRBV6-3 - TGTGCCAGCATCGGGACAGCAAACACCGGGGAGCTGTTTTTT CASIGTANTGELFF
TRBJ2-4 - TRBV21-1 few TGTGCCAGCAGCGTCGGCAAAAACATTCAGTACTTC CASSVGKNIQYF
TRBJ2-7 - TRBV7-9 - TGTGCCAGCAGCCCCACCCCGCGCCTGAGCTCCTACGAGCAGTACTTC CASSPTPRLSSYEQYF
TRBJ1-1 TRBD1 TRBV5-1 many TGCGCCAGCAGCGGGACAGGGGGAGGCACTGAAGCTTTCTTT CASSGTGGGTEAFF
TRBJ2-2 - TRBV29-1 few TGCAGCGCTACCGGACAGTTCGCGAACACCGGGGAGCTGTTTTTT CSATGQFANTGELFF
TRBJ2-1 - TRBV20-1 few TGCAGTGCTAGAGTTTTATCACTGCACAATGAGCAGTTCTTC CSARVLSLHNEQFF
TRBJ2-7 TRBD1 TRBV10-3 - TGTGCCATGATGACGGGACAGGGAGGCGAGCAGTACTTC CAMMTGQGGEQYF
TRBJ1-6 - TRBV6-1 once TGTGCCAGCAGACACATAGACCGAGAATTCCCACCCCTCCACTTT CASRHIDREFPPLHF
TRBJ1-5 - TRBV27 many TGTGCCAGCAGTCAGGACGGCTTACCCTCCAATCAGCCCCAGCATTTT CASSQDGLPSNQPQHF
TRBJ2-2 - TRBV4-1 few TGCGCCAGCAGCGTCCGGGACCCGGACGCCGGGGAGCTGTTTTTT CASSVRDPDAGELFF
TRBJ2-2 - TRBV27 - TGTGCCAGCAGTTTACTGTCTACGGGGGCTCAGACCGGGGAGCTGTTTTTT CASSLLSTGAQTGELFF
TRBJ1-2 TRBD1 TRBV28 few TGTGCCAGCAGTTTATTACAGGGGGCGAGTAACTATGGCTACACCTTC CASSLLQGASNYGYTF
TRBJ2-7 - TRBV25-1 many TGTGCCAGCAGCCTATCTTCCAGGGTCGACGAGCAGTACTTC CASSLSSRVDEQYF
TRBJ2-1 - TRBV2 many TGTGCCAGCAGCGGGAATGACTGGAGCTCCTACAATGAGCAGTTCTTC CASSGNDWSSYNEQFF
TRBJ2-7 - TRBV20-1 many TGCAGTGCTAGAGATCTGAACCCTTCCTACGAGCAGTACTTC CSARDLNPSYEQYF
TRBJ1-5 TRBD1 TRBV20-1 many TGCAGTGCTTCCGGGACAGGGGGCGATCAGCCCCAGCATTTT CSASGTGGDQPQHF
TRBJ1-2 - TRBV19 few TGTGCCAGTAGTATCGACGGGGGCTACACCTTC CASSIDGGYTF
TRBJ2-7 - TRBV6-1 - TGTGCCAGCAGCGCAGGGATACTTAGCTCCTACGAGCAGTACTTC CASSAGILSSYEQYF
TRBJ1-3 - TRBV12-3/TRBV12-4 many TGTGCCAGTACCACACAAAGGGACACCATATATTTT CASTTQRDTIYF
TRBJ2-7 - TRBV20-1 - TGCAGTGCTAGAGTGAGAGGACAGACCTACGAGCAGTACTTC CSARVRGQTYEQYF
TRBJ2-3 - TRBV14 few TGTGCCAGCAGCCAAGCTGCATCGTTCTTTTCTAGCACAGATACGCAGTATTTT CASSQAASFFSSTDTQYF
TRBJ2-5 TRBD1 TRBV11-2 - TGTGCCAGCAGCTGGGCCGGACAGGACCAAGAGACCCAGTACTTC CASSWAGQDQETQYF
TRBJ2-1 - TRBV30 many TGTGCCTGGAGCGAGAGCTCCTACAATGAGCAGTTCTTC CAWSESSYNEQFF
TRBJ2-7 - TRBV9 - TGTGCCAGCAGCGTAGCGCAGGGATGGGACGAGCAGTACTTC CASSVAQGWDEQYF
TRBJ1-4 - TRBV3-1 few TGTGCCAGCAGGCATCGGGGGGTTCACGAAAAACTGTTTTTT CASRHRGVHEKLFF
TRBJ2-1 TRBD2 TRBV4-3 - TGCGCCAGCAGCCAAGGATCTAGCGGGGCCTACAATGAGCAGTTCTTC CASSQGSSGAYNEQFF
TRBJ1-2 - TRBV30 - TGTGCCTGGAGTGTGGGAGGGATCGGCGGCTACACCTTC CAWSVGGIGGYTF
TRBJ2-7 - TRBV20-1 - TGCAGTGCTAGAGATCCCAACTGGGGAGAGCAGTACTTC CSARDPNWGEQYF
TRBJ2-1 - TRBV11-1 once TGTGCCAGCAGCGCCGCGATCAATGAGCAGTTCTTC CASSAAINEQFF
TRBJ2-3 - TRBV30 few TGTGCCTGGAGCGAGGTTAGCGGAACAGATACGCAGTATTTT CAWSEVSGTDTQYF
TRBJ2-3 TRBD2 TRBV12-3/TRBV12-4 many TGTGCCAGCAGTTCTCCTAGCGGGGGGACACTCACAGATACGCAGTATTTT CASSSPSGGTLTDTQYF
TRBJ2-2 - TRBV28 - TGTGCCAGCAGTTCAGCAGACAATTATAAGGAGCTGTTTTTT CASSSADNYKELFF
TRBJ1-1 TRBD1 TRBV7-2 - TGTGCCAGCAGCTTATTCCGAACAGGGGGAGCTTTCTTT CASSLFRTGGAFF
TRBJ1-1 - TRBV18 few TGTGCCAGCTCACCACCTGGGGCAGGCACTGAAGCTTTCTTT CASSPPGAGTEAFF
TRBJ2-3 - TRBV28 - TGTGCCAGCAGTTTTGGTTCTTCCACAGATACGCAGTATTTT CASSFGSSTDTQYF
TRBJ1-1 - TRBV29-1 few TGCAGCGTTGAAGATTTCAGGGAGGCGATGGACACTGAAGCTTTCTTT CSVEDFREAMDTEAFF
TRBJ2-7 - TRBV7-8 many TGTGCCAGCAGCCCCGAGATCCCCGAGCGACAGCAGTACTTC CASSPEIPERQQYF
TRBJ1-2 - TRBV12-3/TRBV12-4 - TGTGCCAGCAGTTTTGGCTCAAGAGATGGCTACACCTTC CASSFGSRDGYTF
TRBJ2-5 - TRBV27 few TGTGCCAGCAGTGTCCGTACAGCGTACCAAGAGACCCAGTACTTC CASSVRTAYQETQYF
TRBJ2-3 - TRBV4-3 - TGCGCCAGCAGCCTAAGTAGGGGTTTAGCAGATACGCAGTATTTT CASSLSRGLADTQYF
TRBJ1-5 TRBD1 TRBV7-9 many TGTGCCACAGGACAGGGCAATCAGCCCCAGCATTTT CATGQGNQPQHF
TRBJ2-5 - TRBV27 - TGTGCCAGCGGATCGTTCCCGGGCAGACAAGAGACCCAGTACTTC CASGSFPGRQETQYF
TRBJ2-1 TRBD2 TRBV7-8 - TGTGCCAGCAGCTCAAGGAGCGGGAGTTCTTTCAATGAGCAGTTCTTC CASSSRSGSSFNEQFF
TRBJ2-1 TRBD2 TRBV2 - TGTGCCAGCAGTGAAGCGGCGGGGGGGCCGAATGAGCAGTTCTTC CASSEAAGGPNEQFF
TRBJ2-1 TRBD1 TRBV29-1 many TGCAGCGTCGTGGGGGATTTCGGACAGGGGGTTCGGGATGAGCAGTTCTTC CSVVGDFGQGVRDEQFF
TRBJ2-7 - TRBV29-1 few TGCAGCGTACGCTTCCGGGATACCTACGAGCAGTACTTC CSVRFRDTYEQYF
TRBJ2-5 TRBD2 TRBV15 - TGTGCCACCAAGCGGACTAGCGGGAAAGAGACCCAGTACTTC CATKRTSGKETQYF
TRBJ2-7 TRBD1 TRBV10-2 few TGCGCCAGCAGTGATGACAGGGGATACGAGCAGTACTTC CASSDDRGYEQYF
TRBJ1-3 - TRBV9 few TGTGCCAGCAGCGTAGAGCCCCAAACTCTGAGAAACACCATATATTTT CASSVEPQTLRNTIYF
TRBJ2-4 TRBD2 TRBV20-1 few TGCAGTGCCCTGGGACTAGCGGGGAGTGGAGCCAAAAACATTCAGTACTTC CSALGLAGSGAKNIQYF
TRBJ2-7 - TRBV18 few TGTGCCAGCTCACCCTCGGACGGAGGGTTTAGCTCCTACGAGCAGTACTTC CASSPSDGGFSSYEQYF
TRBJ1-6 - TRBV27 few TGTGCCAGCACCCAAGGGCAGGAGTATAATTCACCCCTCCACTTT CASTQGQEYNSPLHF
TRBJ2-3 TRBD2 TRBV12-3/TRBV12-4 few TGTGCCAGCAGTCCAGGACTAGCGGGGGGGCTCCAGTATTTT CASSPGLAGGLQYF
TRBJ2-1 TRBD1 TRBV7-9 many TGTGCCAGCAGCAGACCGGGACAGCGCTACAATGAGCAGTTCTTC CASSRPGQRYNEQFF